The 22 T cell receptor beta chains presented below share a single source sample, sequenced in a study of T-cell reconstitution after alpha-beta-depleted transplantation in children. Unique molecular identifiers tagged the TCRbeta library. TCRdb re-called the PCR reads through MiXCR, storing one row per CDR3 protein. The sample yields approximately 590,000 distinct CDR3 sequences, roughly a tenth seen once. Sequencing used PBMCs from the stem cell graft donor, obtained from the stem cell graft. The receptors were gathered from a human donor who donated a stem cell graft to a child with acute myeloid leukemia.

This clonotype was counted a few times. J is TRBJ2-1 and V is TRBV7-3, with 10 bases aligning to TRBD2. CDR1 SGHTA and CDR2 FQGTGA come from the germline V gene. Unmatched junction bases numbered 7, after V lost 5 bases and J lost 6 bases. The CDR3 length is 15 residues. The CDR3 spells CASSESLAGANEQFF. The CDR3 DNA reads as TGTGCCAGCAGCGAAAGTCTAGCGGGAGCCAATGAGCAGTTCTTC.

This clonotype was detected many times. The chain is built from TRBV10-3 and TRBJ2-5, with 7 nucleotides matching TRBD2. V lost 10 bases to trimming and J lost 1 base; unmatched junction nucleotides: 6. The CDR3 sequence is 13 residues long. CDR1 and CDR2 (germline): ENHRY, SYGVKD. In nucleotides, the CDR3 is TGTGCCACCGAGGCTAGCGGCCAAGAGACCCAGTACTTC. This gives the protein CATEASGQETQYF.

This clonotype came up a few times. The genes are TRBV2 and TRBJ2-1; 9 bases line up with TRBD2. The CDR3 loop spans 15 amino acids. After removal of 4 bases from V and 8 bases from J, the junction contained 9 bases not matched to a gene. The V gene's germline CDR1 is SNHLY and CDR2 FYNNEI. CDR3 DNA sequence: TGTGCCAGCAGTGGGGCTAGCGGGAACCCCGATGAGCAGTTCTTC. It specifies CASSGASGNPDEQFF.

Ten or more counts support this clonotype. The gene calls are TRBV9 and TRBJ2-2; no reliable D call. The V end lost 1 base, the J end lost 1 base, and 2 bases lay between the germline ends. CDR1 SGDLS and CDR2 YYNGEE come from the germline V gene. The CDR3 totals 13 residues. The CDR3 loop is CASSVRNTGELFF. The CDR3 DNA is TGTGCCAGCAGCGTAAGGAACACCGGGGAGCTGTTTTTT.

The chain joins TRBV28 to TRBJ2-7; 7 nucleotides agree with TRBD1. Germline V lookup: CDR1 MDHEN, CDR2 SYDVKM. This CDR3 region has 17 residues. With 7 bases clipped from V and 0 bases from J, the junction kept 15 bases outside the gene matches. The CDR3 coding sequence is TGTGCCAGCACCTCCCTCGGACAGGCCATCGCCTCCTACGAGCAGTACTTC. It is translated as CASTSLGQAIASYEQYF.

This clonotype was seen at least ten times. Since a much larger clone is just one base distant, this may be a read error. V usage is TRBV7-2 and J usage is TRBJ2-7, with D hard to call. The germline V and J ends were trimmed by 5 bases and 3 bases, with 5 bases remaining between them. Germline V gives CDR1 SGHTA, CDR2 FQGNSA. CDR3 length equals 11 residues. CDR3 bases: TGTGCCAGCAGCCCCCACTACGAGCAGTACTTC. Protein: CASSPHYEQYF. Complete variable domain (other parts from reference TRBV7-2 and TRBJ2-7): GAGVSQSPSNKVTEKGKDVELRCDPISGHTALYWYRQSLGQGLEFLIYFQGNSAPDKSGLPSDRFSAERTGGSVSTLTIQRTQQEDSAVYLCASSPHYEQYFGPGTRLTVT.

This chain connects TRBV28 to TRBJ2-7; tentative D call: TRBD2 (6 bases). The germline gives CDR1 MDHEN, CDR2 SYDVKM. Trimming took off 3 bases at V and 3 bases at J, with 9 bases between the two ends. The CDR3 is made up of 13 amino acids. For the CDR3, the DNA is TGTGCCAGCAGTTTCACGACTAGCTACGAGCAGTACTTC. Its protein product is CASSFTTSYEQYF.

V usage is TRBV29-1 and J usage is TRBJ2-3, with TRBD2 matching 9 bases. Germline CDR1 reads SQVTM; CDR2 reads ANQGSEA. J was trimmed by 5 bases and V by 5 bases; bases with no gene match: 8. This CDR3 comprises 14 residues. CDR3 DNA: TGCAGCGTTCCAATAGCGGGAGTTGAAGATACGCAGTATTTT. This translates into CSVPIAGVEDTQYF.

This clonotype was detected ten times or more. CDR3 DNA: TGTGCCAGCAGCGACCAGGGGTTTGAAGCTTTCTTT. Protein product: CASSDQGFEAFF. The gene calls are TRBV7-2 and TRBJ1-1, with a tentative D call TRBD1 (6 bases). This CDR3 is built from 12 residues. Germline assignment: CDR1 SGHTA and CDR2 FQGNSA. V was shortened by 5 bases and J by 7 bases, with 11 bases between the two germline ends.

This clonotype appeared a few times. V gene TRBV27 combines with J gene TRBJ1-1, with a tentative D call TRBD1 (5 bases). CDR3 length: 11 residues. Trimming left V 5 bases short and J 9 bases short, with 10 bases between. Germline CDR1 is MNHEY and CDR2 is SMNVEV (reference sequence). CDR3 sequence reads: CASSAGWKAFF. Here the CDR3 DNA reads TGTGCCAGCAGTGCAGGGTGGAAAGCTTTCTTT.

V usage is TRBV7-9 and J usage is TRBJ2-2; D is possibly TRBD2 (6 bases). V was shortened by 10 bases and J by 2 bases, with 20 bases between the two germline ends. CDR3 size: 16 residues. Germline CDR1 and CDR2: SEHNR and FQNEAQ (reference sequence). CDR3 region: CATQSSGPFNTGELFF. In DNA form, the CDR3 reads TGTGCCACCCAAAGTAGCGGACCCTTCAACACCGGGGAGCTGTTTTTT.

This clonotype was seen a few times. The chain is built from TRBV6-1 and TRBJ1-1; 7 nucleotides match TRBD1. CDR1 MNHNS and CDR2 SASEGT come from the germline V gene. CDR3 length: 13 amino acids. Unmatched junction bases numbered 3, after V lost 3 bases and J lost 5 bases. The CDR3 nucleotides read TGTGCCAGCAGTGAGGGACAGCCGACTGAAGCTTTCTTT. As protein: CASSEGQPTEAFF.

The genes are TRBV19 and TRBJ2-7, with unresolved D. Germline CDR1 reads LNHDA; CDR2 reads SQIVND (reference sequence). The CDR3 is made up of 13 amino acids. Trimming removed 3 bases from V and 6 bases from J, with 12 bases in between. DNA for the CDR3: TGTGCCAGTAGTATTGGTCGAAGTCGCGAGCAGTACTTC. Residues: CASSIGRSREQYF.

This clonotype has only a few counts. The chain uses TRBV10-3 and TRBJ1-4; D unresolved. The CDR3 loop spans 15 amino acids. The V end lost 3 bases, the J end lost 8 bases, and 16 bases lay between the germline ends. Per germline, CDR1 ENHRY and CDR2 SYGVKD. The CDR3 here is CAISDSGSGGEKLFF. The CDR3 DNA sequence: TGTGCCATCAGTGACTCGGGGTCGGGAGGGGAAAAACTGTTTTTT.

This clonotype was counted many times. This chain connects TRBV20-1 to TRBJ2-2; the match to TRBD2 covers 10 bases. Trimming at V came to 3 bases and at J to 4 bases, leaving 2 bases not matched to a gene. This CDR3 contains 14 residues. The germline CDR1 and CDR2 sequences are DFQATT and SNEGSKA (reference sequence). In DNA form, the CDR3 reads TGCAGTGCTAGGGCTAGCGGGAGCACCGGGGAGCTGTTTTTT. It is translated as CSARASGSTGELFF.

This clonotype was detected many times. The rearrangement joins TRBV15 to TRBJ2-2; D call uncertain. The V gene lost 1 base and the J gene lost 3 bases, with 3 bases spanning the gap. This CDR3 region has 13 residues. CDR1 and CDR2 (germline): LNHNV, YYDKDF (reference sequence). The CDR3 spells CATSRAYTGELFF. The CDR3 bases are TGTGCCACCAGCAGAGCGTACACCGGGGAGCTGTTTTTT.

This clonotype came up a few times. This chain uses TRBV12-3 or TRBV12-4 with TRBJ1-2; D call uncertain. CDR3 length equals 14 residues. Trimming stripped 6 bases from V and 3 bases from J, with 14 bases between. CDR3 coding DNA: TGTGCCAGCAGGCCTTCAGGTGGATACTATGGCTACACCTTC. It specifies CASRPSGGYYGYTF.

This clonotype has a handful of counts. The chain joins TRBV20-1 to TRBJ2-7; 10 nucleotides match TRBD2. This CDR3 is built from 15 residues. V gave up 3 bases and J gave up 6 bases; unmatched junction bases: 11. Germline lookup yields CDR1 DFQATT and CDR2 SNEGSKA (reference sequence). This CDR3 is CSASTSAVAGGEQYF. In nucleotides, the CDR3 is TGCAGTGCTAGCACATCGGCGGTAGCGGGAGGCGAGCAGTACTTC.

The CDR3 DNA is TGTGCCAGCAGTTTCAGGGGGGAAAATCGCGAACTCCTACGACTACGGCAGTACTTC. Its protein is CASSFRGENRELLRLRQYF. The chain combines TRBV12-3 or TRBV12-4 with TRBJ2-7, with D perhaps matching TRBD1 (7 bases). The CDR3 extends over 19 amino acids. Trimming removed 3 bases at V and 9 bases at J, with 33 bases between.

The chain couples TRBV12-3 or TRBV12-4 to TRBJ1-1; D may be TRBD1 (5 bases). V shed 4 bases and J shed 7 bases, with 16 bases lying between them. The CDR3 sequence is 14 residues long. CDR3 bases: TGTGCCAGCAGTTCCCTTTACAGGCAGAGTGAAGCTTTCTTT. It encodes CASSSLYRQSEAFF.

The CDR3 sequence is CATGGWGAKNIQYF. CDR3 bases: TGTGCCACCGGGGGATGGGGAGCCAAAAACATTCAGTACTTC. The V gene is TRBV24-1, the J gene TRBJ2-4; the D gene could be TRBD1 or TRBD2 (5 bases each). Germline CDR1 is KGHDR and CDR2 is SFDVKD. The CDR3 sequence is 14 residues long. V lost 9 bases to trimming and J lost 0 bases, with 11 bases between them.

This rearrangement joins TRBV20-1 to TRBJ2-1; D is ambiguous. Trimming stripped 1 base from V and 6 bases from J, with 19 bases between. The CDR3 consists of 16 residues. Germline-derived CDR1 and CDR2 are DFQATT and SNEGSKA (reference sequence). The CDR3 nucleotides read TGCAGTGCTAGAGGCCGGGCCTCTACGTTGAGCAATGAGCAGTTCTTC. It is translated as CSARGRASTLSNEQFF.